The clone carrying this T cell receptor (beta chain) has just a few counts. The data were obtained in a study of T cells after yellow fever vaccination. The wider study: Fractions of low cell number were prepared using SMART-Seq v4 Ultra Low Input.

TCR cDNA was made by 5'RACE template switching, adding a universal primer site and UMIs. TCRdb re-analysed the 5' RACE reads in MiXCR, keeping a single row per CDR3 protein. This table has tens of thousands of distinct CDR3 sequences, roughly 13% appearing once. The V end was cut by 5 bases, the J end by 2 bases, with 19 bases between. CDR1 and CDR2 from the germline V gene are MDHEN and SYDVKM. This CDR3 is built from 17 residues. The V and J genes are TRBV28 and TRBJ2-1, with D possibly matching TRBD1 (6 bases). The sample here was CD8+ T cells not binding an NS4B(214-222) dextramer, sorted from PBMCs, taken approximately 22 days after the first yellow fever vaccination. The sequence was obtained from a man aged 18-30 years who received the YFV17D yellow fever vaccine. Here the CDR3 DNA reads TGTGCCAGCAGTCTCCCCCCCGGCAGGGACACCTACAATGAGCAGTTCTTC. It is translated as CASSLPPGRDTYNEQFF.